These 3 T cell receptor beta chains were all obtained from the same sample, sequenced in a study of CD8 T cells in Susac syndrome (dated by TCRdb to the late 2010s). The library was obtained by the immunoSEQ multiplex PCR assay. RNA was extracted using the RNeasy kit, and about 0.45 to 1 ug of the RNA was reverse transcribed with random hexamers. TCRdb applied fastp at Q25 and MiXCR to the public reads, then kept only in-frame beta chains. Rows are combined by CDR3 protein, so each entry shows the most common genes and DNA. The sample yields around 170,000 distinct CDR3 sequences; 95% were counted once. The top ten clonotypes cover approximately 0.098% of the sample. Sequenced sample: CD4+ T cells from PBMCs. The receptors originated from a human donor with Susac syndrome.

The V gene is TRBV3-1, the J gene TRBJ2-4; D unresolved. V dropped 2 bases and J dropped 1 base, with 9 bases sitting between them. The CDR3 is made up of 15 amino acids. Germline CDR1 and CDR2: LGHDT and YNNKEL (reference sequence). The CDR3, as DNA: TGTGCCAGCAGCCAAATAGGTGGGGCCAAAAACATTCAGTACTTC. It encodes CASSQIGGAKNIQYF.

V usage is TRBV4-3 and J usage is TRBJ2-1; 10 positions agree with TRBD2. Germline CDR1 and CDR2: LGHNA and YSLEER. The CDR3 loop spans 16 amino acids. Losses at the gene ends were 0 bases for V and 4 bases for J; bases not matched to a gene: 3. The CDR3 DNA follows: TGCGCCAGCAGCCAAGAACCTAGCGGGGGTTACAATGAGCAGTTCTTC. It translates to CASSQEPSGGYNEQFF.

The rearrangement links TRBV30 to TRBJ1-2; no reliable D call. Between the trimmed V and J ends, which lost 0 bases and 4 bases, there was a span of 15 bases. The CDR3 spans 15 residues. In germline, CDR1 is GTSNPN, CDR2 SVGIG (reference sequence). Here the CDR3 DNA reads TGTGCCTGGAGTGTTTCCAAGGGCGGCAGCTATGGCTACACCTTC. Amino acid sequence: CAWSVSKGGSYGYTF.